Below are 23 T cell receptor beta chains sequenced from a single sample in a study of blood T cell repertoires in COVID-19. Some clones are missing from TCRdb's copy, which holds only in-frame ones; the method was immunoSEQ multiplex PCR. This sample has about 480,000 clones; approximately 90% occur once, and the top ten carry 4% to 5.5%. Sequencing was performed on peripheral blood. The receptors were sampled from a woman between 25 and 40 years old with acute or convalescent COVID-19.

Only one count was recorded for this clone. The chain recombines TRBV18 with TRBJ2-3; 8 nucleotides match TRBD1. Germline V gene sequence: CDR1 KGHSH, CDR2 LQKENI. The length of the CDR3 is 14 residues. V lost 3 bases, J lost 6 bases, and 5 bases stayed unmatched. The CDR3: CASSPTGGVDTQYF. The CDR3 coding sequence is TGTGCCAGCTCACCCACAGGGGGAGTGGATACGCAGTATTTT.

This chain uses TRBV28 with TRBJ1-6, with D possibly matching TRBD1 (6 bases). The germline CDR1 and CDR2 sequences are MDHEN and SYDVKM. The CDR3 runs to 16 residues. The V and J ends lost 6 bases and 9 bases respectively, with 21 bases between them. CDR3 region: CASSPLDRTLGSPLHF. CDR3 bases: TGTGCCAGCAGCCCCCTGGACAGAACCCTTGGTTCACCCCTCCACTTT.

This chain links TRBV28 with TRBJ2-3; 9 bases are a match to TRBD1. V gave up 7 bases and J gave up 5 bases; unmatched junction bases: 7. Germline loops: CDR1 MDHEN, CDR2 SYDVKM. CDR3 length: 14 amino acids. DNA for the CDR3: TGTGCCAGCAAAACAGGGGGCTTGGGAGATACGCAGTATTTT. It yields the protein CASKTGGLGDTQYF.

In DNA, the CDR3 is TGCAGTGCTAGTCGATCGGTGGGCACAGATACGCAGTATTTT. Translating gives CSASRSVGTDTQYF. The chain couples TRBV20-1 to TRBJ2-3, with D unresolved. The length of the CDR3 is 14 residues. From germline, CDR1 is DFQATT and CDR2 SNEGSKA (reference sequence). Trimming left V 3 bases short and J 1 base short, with 11 bases between.

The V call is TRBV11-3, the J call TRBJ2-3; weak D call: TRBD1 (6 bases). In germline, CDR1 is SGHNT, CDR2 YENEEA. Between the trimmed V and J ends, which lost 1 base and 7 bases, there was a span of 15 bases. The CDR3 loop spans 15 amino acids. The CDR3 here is CASSLVGTPQNTQYF. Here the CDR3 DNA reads TGTGCCAGCAGCTTAGTTGGGACACCTCAAAATACGCAGTATTTT.

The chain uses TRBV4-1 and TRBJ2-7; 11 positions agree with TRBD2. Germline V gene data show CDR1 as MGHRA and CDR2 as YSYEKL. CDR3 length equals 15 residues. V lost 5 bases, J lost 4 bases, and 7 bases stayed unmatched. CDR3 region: CASSSLAGADYEQYF. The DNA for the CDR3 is TGCGCCAGCAGCTCACTAGCGGGGGCCGATTACGAGCAGTACTTC.

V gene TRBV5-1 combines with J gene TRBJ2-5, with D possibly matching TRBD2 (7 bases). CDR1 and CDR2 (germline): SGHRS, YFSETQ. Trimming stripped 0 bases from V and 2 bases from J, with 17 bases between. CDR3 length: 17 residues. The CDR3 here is CASSLAPGGGGQETQYF. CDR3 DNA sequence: TGCGCCAGCAGCTTGGCTCCCGGAGGGGGGGGACAAGAGACCCAGTACTTC.

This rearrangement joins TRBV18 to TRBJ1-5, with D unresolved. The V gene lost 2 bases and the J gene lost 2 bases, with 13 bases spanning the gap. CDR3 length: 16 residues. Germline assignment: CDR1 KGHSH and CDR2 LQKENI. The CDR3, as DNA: TGTGCCAGCTCACCAAAATCCGAGGGTGGCAATCAGCCCCAGCATTTT. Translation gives CASSPKSEGGNQPQHF.

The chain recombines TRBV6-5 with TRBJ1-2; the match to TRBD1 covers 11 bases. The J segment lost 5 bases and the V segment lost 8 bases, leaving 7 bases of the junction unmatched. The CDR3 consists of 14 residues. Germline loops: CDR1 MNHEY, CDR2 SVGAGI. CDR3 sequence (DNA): TGTGCCAGCGACTTGGACAGGGGGCTTTATGGCTACACCTTC. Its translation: CASDLDRGLYGYTF.

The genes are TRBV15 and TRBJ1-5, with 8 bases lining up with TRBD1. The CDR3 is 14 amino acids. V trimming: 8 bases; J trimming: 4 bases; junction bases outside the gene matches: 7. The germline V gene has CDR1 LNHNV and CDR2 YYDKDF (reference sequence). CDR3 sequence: CATAQGALNQPQHF. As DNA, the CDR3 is TGTGCCACCGCGCAGGGGGCCTTAAATCAGCCCCAGCATTTT.

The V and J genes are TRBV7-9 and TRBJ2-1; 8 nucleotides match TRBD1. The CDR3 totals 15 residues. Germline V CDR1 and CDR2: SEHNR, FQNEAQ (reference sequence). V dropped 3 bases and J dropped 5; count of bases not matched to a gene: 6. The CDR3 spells CASSFRTGNNNEQFF. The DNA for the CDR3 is TGTGCCAGCAGCTTTCGGACAGGGAACAACAATGAGCAGTTCTTC.

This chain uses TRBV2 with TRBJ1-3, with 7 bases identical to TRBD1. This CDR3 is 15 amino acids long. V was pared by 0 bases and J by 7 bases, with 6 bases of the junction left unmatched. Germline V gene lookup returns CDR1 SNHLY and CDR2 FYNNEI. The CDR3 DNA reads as TGTGCCAGCAGTGAAGCTCCGGGACAGTCTAACACCATATATTTT. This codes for CASSEAPGQSNTIYF.

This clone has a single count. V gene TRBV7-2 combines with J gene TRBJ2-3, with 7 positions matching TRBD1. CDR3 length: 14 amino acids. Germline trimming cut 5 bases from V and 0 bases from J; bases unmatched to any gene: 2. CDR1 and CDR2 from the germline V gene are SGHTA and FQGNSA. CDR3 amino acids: CASSKQGSTDTQYF. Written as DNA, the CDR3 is TGTGCCAGCAGCAAACAGGGGAGCACAGATACGCAGTATTTT.

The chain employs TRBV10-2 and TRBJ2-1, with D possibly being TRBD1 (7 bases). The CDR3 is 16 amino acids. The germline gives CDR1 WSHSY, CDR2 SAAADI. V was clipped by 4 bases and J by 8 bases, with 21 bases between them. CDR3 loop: CASSGGRRGPGDEQFF. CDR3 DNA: TGCGCCAGCAGTGGGGGGCGGAGGGGGCCAGGGGATGAGCAGTTCTTC.

For the CDR3, the DNA is TGTGCCAGCAGCTTACTACCGACAGGGCGGGGCACCGGGGAGCTGTTTTTT. Translation: CASSLLPTGRGTGELFF. The J gene is TRBJ2-2, the V gene TRBV7-3; a possible D gene is TRBD1 (7 bases). The V end was cut by 2 bases, the J end by 4 bases, with 17 bases between. Germline V gene lookup returns CDR1 SGHTA and CDR2 FQGTGA. This CDR3 spans 17 amino acids.

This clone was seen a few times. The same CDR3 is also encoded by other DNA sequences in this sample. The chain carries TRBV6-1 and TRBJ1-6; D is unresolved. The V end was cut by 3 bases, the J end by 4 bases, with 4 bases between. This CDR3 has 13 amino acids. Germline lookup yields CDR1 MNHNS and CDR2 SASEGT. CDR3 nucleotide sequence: TGTGCCAGCAGTGATTCGTATAATTCACCCCTCCACTTT. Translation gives CASSDSYNSPLHF.

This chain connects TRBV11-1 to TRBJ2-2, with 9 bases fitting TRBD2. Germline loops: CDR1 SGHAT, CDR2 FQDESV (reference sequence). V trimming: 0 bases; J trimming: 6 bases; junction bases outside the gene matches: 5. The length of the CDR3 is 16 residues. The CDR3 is CASSLARAGGAGELFF. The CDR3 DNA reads TGTGCCAGCAGCTTAGCCCGAGCGGGGGGTGCCGGGGAGCTGTTTTTT.

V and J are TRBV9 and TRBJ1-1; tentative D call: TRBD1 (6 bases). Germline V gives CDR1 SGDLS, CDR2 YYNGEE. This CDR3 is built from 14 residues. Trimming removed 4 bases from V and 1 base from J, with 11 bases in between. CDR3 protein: CASSPWTANTEAFF. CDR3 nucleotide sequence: TGTGCCAGCAGCCCGTGGACAGCGAACACTGAAGCTTTCTTT.

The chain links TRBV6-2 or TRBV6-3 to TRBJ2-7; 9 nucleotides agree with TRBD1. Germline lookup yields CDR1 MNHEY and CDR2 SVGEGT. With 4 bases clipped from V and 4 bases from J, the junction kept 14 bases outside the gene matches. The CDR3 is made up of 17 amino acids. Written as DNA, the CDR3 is TGTGCCAGCAGTTTCGCTCCCGGGACAGGGCTAATATACGAGCAGTACTTC. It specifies CASSFAPGTGLIYEQYF.

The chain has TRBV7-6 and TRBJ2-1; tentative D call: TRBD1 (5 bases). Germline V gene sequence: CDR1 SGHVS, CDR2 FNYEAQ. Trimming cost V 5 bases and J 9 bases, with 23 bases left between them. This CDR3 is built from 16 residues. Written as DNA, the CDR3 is TGTGCCAGCAGCAACCAGCCTCGACTGGGGCGAGTTGAGCAGTTCTTC. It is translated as CASSNQPRLGRVEQFF.

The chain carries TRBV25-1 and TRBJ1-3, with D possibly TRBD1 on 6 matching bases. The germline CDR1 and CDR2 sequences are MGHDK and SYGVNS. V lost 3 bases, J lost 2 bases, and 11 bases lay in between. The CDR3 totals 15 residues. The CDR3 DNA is TGTGCCAGCAGTGACCGTACAGGGACTGGAAACACCATATATTTT. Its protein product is CASSDRTGTGNTIYF.

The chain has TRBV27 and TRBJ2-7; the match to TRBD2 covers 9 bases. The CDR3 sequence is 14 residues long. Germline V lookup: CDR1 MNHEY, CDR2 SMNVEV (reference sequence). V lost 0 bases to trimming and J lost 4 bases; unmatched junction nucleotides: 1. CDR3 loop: CASSLSLAGYEQYF. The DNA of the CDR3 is TGTGCCAGCAGTTTATCTCTAGCGGGGTACGAGCAGTACTTC.

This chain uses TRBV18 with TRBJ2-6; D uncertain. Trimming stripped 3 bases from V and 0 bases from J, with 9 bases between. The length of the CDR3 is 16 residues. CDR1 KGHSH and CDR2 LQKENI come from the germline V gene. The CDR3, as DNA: TGTGCCAGCTCACCTTCACAGCTCTCTGGGGCCAACGTCCTGACTTTC. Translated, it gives CASSPSQLSGANVLTF.